These 14 T cell receptor beta chains share one sample of origin, sequenced in a study of blood T cell repertoires in COVID-19. Only in-frame clones appear in the TCRdb table, and some are missing; sequencing was by immunoSEQ multiplex PCR. The sample has about 94,000 clones, about 86% seen once; the top ten hold around 6.5%. The sequenced sample was peripheral blood. These receptors all come from a man in his sixties with acute or convalescent COVID-19.

The DNA for the CDR3 is TGTGCCATCAGTACAACTAGACAGGGGGCGGACATTCAGTACTTC. It specifies CAISTTRQGADIQYF. This chain uses TRBV10-3 with TRBJ2-4; 10 nucleotides line up with TRBD1. From germline, CDR1 is ENHRY and CDR2 SYGVKD. The CDR3 spans 15 residues. V shed 5 bases and J 8 bases; nucleotides not matched to a gene: 9.

This CDR3 is CASSPRTGAYGYTF. The CDR3 DNA reads TGCGCCAGCAGCCCGCGGACAGGGGCCTATGGCTACACCTTC. The chain has TRBV4-3 and TRBJ1-2; 9 nucleotides match TRBD1. V trimming: 4 bases; J trimming: 4 bases; junction bases outside the gene matches: 4. Per the germline V gene, CDR1 is LGHNA and CDR2 is YSLEER. The CDR3 is 14 residues long.

This clone appeared a few times. The V and J genes are TRBV5-6 and TRBJ1-1; TRBD1 might be the D (6 bases). Germline V gene lookup returns CDR1 SGHDT and CDR2 YYEEEE. The CDR3 runs to 14 residues. The V gene lost 3 bases and the J gene lost 5 bases, with 14 bases spanning the gap. The DNA for the CDR3 is TGTGCCAGCAGCTCAAGGGGGATCGGGACTGAAGCTTTCTTT. Amino acid sequence: CASSSRGIGTEAFF. Drawing the rest from reference TRBV5-6 and TRBJ1-1, the complete variable domain is DAGVTQSPTHLIKTRGQQVTLRCSPKSGHDTVSWYQQALGQGPQFIFQYYEEEERQRGNFPDRFSGHQFPNYSSELNVNALLLGDSALYLCASSSRGIGTEAFFGQGTRLTVV.

The rearrangement links TRBV12-3 or TRBV12-4 to TRBJ1-1, with TRBD1 identical over 8 bases. CDR3 length equals 13 residues. Germline trimming cut 6 bases from V and 5 bases from J; bases unmatched to any gene: 5. CDR3 sequence reads: CASSYRQGTEAFF. The CDR3 coding sequence is TGTGCCAGCAGCTATAGACAGGGGACTGAAGCTTTCTTT.

There are a few counts of this clone. The V call is TRBV6-5, the J call TRBJ1-4; the D gene is possibly TRBD1 (6 bases). Germline-derived CDR1 and CDR2 are MNHEY and SVGAGI. Trimming removed 6 bases at V and 5 bases at J, with 13 bases between. The CDR3 is 14 residues long. Here the CDR3 reads CASRATGGNEKLFF. The CDR3 bases are TGTGCCAGCAGGGCGACAGGAGGAAATGAAAAACTGTTTTTT.

The J gene is TRBJ1-5, the V gene TRBV7-9; 8 nucleotides line up with TRBD1. CDR1 and CDR2 from the germline V gene are SEHNR and FQNEAQ (reference sequence). The junction had 16 bases not matched to a gene; V was cut back by 8 bases and J by 7 bases. This CDR3 has 16 residues. This CDR3 is CASCAKADRARQPQHF. The CDR3 region has the DNA TGTGCCAGCTGCGCCAAGGCGGACAGGGCTCGGCAGCCCCAGCATTTT.

This clone was counted once. This sequence joins TRBV7-8 and TRBJ2-1, with D possibly TRBD2 on 5 matching bases. V was cut by 1 base and J by 7 bases, with 11 bases left in between. Germline CDR1 reads SGHVS; CDR2 reads FQNEAQ. The length of the CDR3 is 14 residues. CDR3 in amino acids: CASSLGGKRNEQFF. The DNA for the CDR3 is TGTGCCAGCAGCTTAGGTGGCAAGCGGAATGAGCAGTTCTTC.

The rearrangement joins TRBV12-3 or TRBV12-4 to TRBJ1-1; D ambiguous. The CDR3 runs 12 residues. The ends were cut back, 5 bases at V and 6 bases at J, with 10 bases in the middle. DNA for the CDR3: TGTGCCAGCAGTGCCCCTGGGCCTGAAGCTTTCTTT. It codes for CASSAPGPEAFF.

V and J are TRBV3-1 (or the pseudogene TRBV3-2) and TRBJ1-1, with D possibly TRBD1 on 5 matching bases. Looked up from germline, CDR1 is LGHDT and CDR2 is YNNKEL (reference sequence). Trimming removed 2 bases at V and 7 bases at J, with 14 bases between. This CDR3 has 14 amino acids. In DNA, the CDR3 is TGTGCCAGCAGCCAACTATCGGGGGAAGGTGAAGCTTTCTTT. Translated, it gives CASSQLSGEGEAFF.

The chain is built from TRBV10-1 and TRBJ2-5, with 10 bases lining up with TRBD1. This CDR3 is 17 amino acids long. The germline CDR1 and CDR2 sequences are WNHNN and SYGVQD (reference sequence). The V segment lost 5 bases and the J segment 3 bases; nucleotides outside the gene matches: 12. The CDR3 DNA follows: TGCGCCAGCAGTAGAGCGTTCACCGGGACAGGGGAAGAGACCCAGTACTTC. This sequence encodes CASSRAFTGTGEETQYF.

This sequence joins TRBV28 and TRBJ1-1, with 10 bases matching TRBD1. J was trimmed by 8 bases and V by 6 bases; bases with no gene match: 6. The CDR3 is 13 amino acids. In germline, CDR1 is MDHEN, CDR2 SYDVKM. The DNA of the CDR3 is TGTGCCAGCAGAGGGACAGGGGTGGGCGAAGCTTTCTTT. Protein sequence: CASRGTGVGEAFF. Together with reference TRBV28 and TRBJ1-1, the CDR3 gives the full variable domain: DVKVTQSSRYLVKRTGEKVFLECVQDMDHENMFWYRQDPGLGLRLIYFSYDVKMKEKGDIPEGYSVSREKKERFSLILESASTNQTSMYLCASRGTGVGEAFFGQGTRLTVV.

V usage is TRBV5-1 and J usage is TRBJ2-1, with 9 bases lining up with TRBD2. Unmatched junction bases numbered 6, after V lost 2 bases and J lost 6 bases. The CDR3 has 15 amino acids. CDR1 SGHRS and CDR2 YFSETQ come from the germline V gene. CDR3 loop: CASSLGTSMGNEQFF. Here the CDR3 DNA reads TGCGCCAGCAGCTTAGGGACTAGCATGGGCAATGAGCAGTTCTTC.

The chain combines TRBV20-1 with TRBJ1-5; 7 bases line up with TRBD1. This CDR3 has 13 residues. From germline, CDR1 is DFQATT and CDR2 SNEGSKA (reference sequence). The junction had 5 bases not matched to a gene; V was cut back by 3 bases and J by 6 bases. The CDR3 region is CSASTGVGQPQHF. The CDR3 DNA is TGCAGTGCTAGTACAGGGGTGGGTCAGCCCCAGCATTTT.

The rearrangement uses TRBV4-3 and TRBJ2-7; 8 bases are shared with TRBD2. The CDR3 is 16 residues long. V lost 1 base, J lost 2 bases, and 7 bases stayed unmatched. Per germline, CDR1 LGHNA and CDR2 YSLEER. The CDR3 spells CASSQGAGGQTYEQYF. CDR3 nucleotide sequence: TGCGCCAGCAGCCAAGGTGCGGGGGGCCAGACCTACGAGCAGTACTTC.